Each of the 20 T cell receptor beta chains below was sequenced from the same sample in a study of T cell clonotyping in hematopoietic cell transplantation. Profiling relied on immunoSEQ multiplex PCR, and the TCRdb table lists in-frame clones only, not all of them. The data hold fewer than 30,000 clones, with more than 90% observed a single time. Sequenced sample: peripheral blood mononuclear cells. These receptors were taken from a man in his fifties or sixties in good health. Some clones in this sample may be carry-over from other donors' samples.

There are a few counts of this clone. The rearrangement links TRBV4-1 to TRBJ2-2, with D perhaps TRBD1 (6 bases). The germline V and J ends were trimmed by 4 bases and 1 base, with 7 bases remaining between them. The CDR3 contains 14 residues. CDR1 and CDR2 (germline): MGHRA, YSYEKL. The DNA of the CDR3 is TGCGCCAGCAGCCCGGACAGGAACACCGGGGAGCTGTTTTTT. Amino acid sequence: CASSPDRNTGELFF.

This clone appeared once. The chain uses TRBV5-4 and TRBJ2-5; D gene uncertain. Germline assignment: CDR1 SGHNT and CDR2 YYREEE (reference sequence). The CDR3 sequence is 14 residues long. The ends were cut back, 4 bases at V and 0 bases at J, with 10 bases in the middle. This CDR3 is CASSPPGYQETQYF. The CDR3 region has the DNA TGTGCCAGCAGCCCGCCTGGGTACCAAGAGACCCAGTACTTC.

The chain uses TRBV7-2 and TRBJ1-1; TRBD1 agrees at 10 bases. This CDR3 region has 14 residues. J lost 5 bases, V lost 6 bases, and 6 bases had no gene match. The germline gives CDR1 SGHTA, CDR2 FQGNSA. CDR3 residues: CASSFDRGRTEAFF. The CDR3 region has the DNA TGTGCCAGCAGTTTCGACAGGGGGCGAACTGAAGCTTTCTTT.

The chain employs TRBV30 and TRBJ2-5, with 7 bases that match TRBD2. The J segment lost 5 bases and the V segment lost 0 bases, leaving 12 bases of the junction unmatched. The CDR3 runs to 16 residues. Germline CDR1 reads GTSNPN; CDR2 reads SVGIG (reference sequence). This chain's CDR3 is CAWSVPRLAGGETQYF. CDR3 in DNA: TGTGCCTGGAGTGTGCCTAGACTAGCTGGGGGGGAGACCCAGTACTTC.

The rearrangement uses TRBV4-3 and TRBJ1-2, with D tentatively TRBD1 (5 bases). The CDR3 is 13 residues long. V was cut by 5 bases and J by 5 bases, with 12 bases left in between. CDR1 is LGHNA, CDR2 YSLEER, per germline. In DNA form, the CDR3 reads TGCGCCAGCAGCTCGGAGGGGCGGTATGGCTACACCTTC. It translates to CASSSEGRYGYTF.

The V call is TRBV10-1, the J call TRBJ1-2, with D maybe TRBD1 (5 bases). CDR3 length equals 13 residues. Trimming removed 4 bases at V and 7 bases at J, with 13 bases between. Germline V gene sequence: CDR1 WNHNN, CDR2 SYGVQD (reference sequence). The CDR3 sequence: CASSAEQGRGYTF. DNA for the CDR3: TGCGCCAGCAGTGCGGAGCAGGGCCGTGGCTACACCTTC.

This chain's CDR3 is CASSIPYGKPATNEKLFF. CDR3 coding DNA: TGTGCCAGCAGCATCCCCTACGGCAAACCAGCAACTAATGAAAAACTGTTTTTT. This chain joins TRBV7-9 and TRBJ1-4; D unclear. Germline CDR1 SEHNR, CDR2 FQNEAQ (reference sequence). The CDR3 extends over 18 amino acids. Trimming took off 5 bases at V and 0 bases at J, with 19 bases between the two ends.

V gene TRBV2 combines with J gene TRBJ1-2, with 8 bases that match TRBD1. CDR1 and CDR2 (germline): SNHLY, FYNNEI. V trimming: 6 bases; J trimming: 4 bases; junction bases outside the gene matches: 4. The CDR3 has 13 amino acids. CDR3 in amino acids: CASRTGVGYGYTF. CDR3 sequence (DNA): TGTGCCAGCAGGACAGGGGTTGGCTATGGCTACACCTTC. Variable domain in full (rest from reference TRBV2 and TRBJ1-2): EPEVTQTPSHQVTQMGQEVILRCVPISNHLYFYWYRQILGQKVEFLVSFYNNEISEKSEIFDDQFSVERPDGSNFTLKIRSTKLEDSAMYFCASRTGVGYGYTFGSGTRLTVV.

In regard to this clone: Because the CDR3 is missing its conserved closing phenylalanine or tryptophan, this is likely a read error. The chain employs TRBV19 and TRBJ2-3; D ambiguous. The CDR3 runs to 14 residues. V lost 4 bases, J lost 0 bases, and 8 bases lay in between. Germline CDR1 is LNHDA and CDR2 is SQIVND (reference sequence). In DNA form, the CDR3 reads TGTGCCAGTAGTACGTACGGGAGCACAGATACGCAGTATGTT. It is translated as CASSTYGSTDTQYV.

The chain carries TRBV2 and TRBJ2-7; D is perhaps TRBD1 (5 bases). Trimming removed 5 bases from V and 1 base from J, with 6 bases in between. CDR1 is SNHLY, CDR2 FYNNEI, per germline. The CDR3 spans 12 residues. In nucleotides, the CDR3 is TGTGCCAGCAGTCCAGGGTCCTACGAGCAGTACTTC. Protein sequence: CASSPGSYEQYF.

The genes are TRBV7-9 and TRBJ1-1, with TRBD1 identical over 11 bases. V lost 8 bases to trimming and J lost 4 bases; unmatched junction nucleotides: 3. Germline lookup yields CDR1 SEHNR and CDR2 FQNEAQ (reference sequence). The CDR3 spans 13 residues. The CDR3 is CASVGTGGTEAFF. CDR3 DNA sequence: TGTGCCAGCGTCGGGACAGGGGGCACTGAAGCTTTCTTT.

The rearrangement joins TRBV4-2 to TRBJ1-1; 7 bases match TRBD1. The CDR3 sequence is 15 residues long. Germline V lookup: CDR1 LGHNA, CDR2 YNFKEQ. The V and J ends lost 6 bases and 4 bases, in that order; junction bases with no gene match: 11. CDR3 protein: CASRPERGQFTEAFF. Here the CDR3 DNA reads TGTGCCAGCAGACCGGAAAGGGGGCAATTCACTGAAGCTTTCTTT.

V and J are TRBV9 and TRBJ2-5; possible D gene TRBD1, 6 bases. V lost 3 bases and J lost 4, with 13 bases in between. From germline, CDR1 is SGDLS and CDR2 YYNGEE. The CDR3 totals 14 residues. The CDR3 protein is CASSEGVRGETQYF. The DNA of the CDR3 is TGTGCCAGCAGCGAGGGGGTCAGAGGAGAGACCCAGTACTTC.

The rearrangement uses TRBV11-2 and TRBJ2-3; perhaps TRBD2 as D (5 bases). Trimming removed 2 bases from V and 2 bases from J, with 11 bases in between. CDR3 size: 15 residues. Germline lookup yields CDR1 SGHAT and CDR2 FQNNGV. The CDR3 bases are TGTGCCAGCAGCTTATTCCGGGGAGTCACAGATACGCAGTATTTT. Translated: CASSLFRGVTDTQYF. Filled out from reference TRBV11-2 and TRBJ2-3, the complete variable domain reads EAGVAQSPRYKIIEKRQSVAFWCNPISGHATLYWYQQILGQGPKLLIQFQNNGVVDDSQLPKDRFSAERLKGVDSTLKIQPAKLEDSAVYLCASSLFRGVTDTQYFGPGTRLTVL.

The genes are TRBV29-1 and TRBJ2-3; TRBD2 matches at 10 bases. The CDR3 is 15 residues long. Germline loops: CDR1 SQVTM, CDR2 ANQGSEA. V shed 1 base and J 0 bases; nucleotides not matched to a gene: 1. The CDR3 DNA follows: TGCAGCGTTGAAGGGACTAGCGGTAGCACAGATACGCAGTATTTT. As protein: CSVEGTSGSTDTQYF.

This chain connects TRBV9 to TRBJ2-7; D not resolved. Germline V gene lookup returns CDR1 SGDLS and CDR2 YYNGEE. Trimming took 0 bases from V and 0 from J, leaving 7 bases between them. The CDR3 totals 14 residues. The CDR3 coding sequence is TGTGCCAGCAGCGTAGTAGGCAGCTCCTACGAGCAGTACTTC. It specifies CASSVVGSSYEQYF.

The chain links TRBV7-2 to TRBJ2-2; TRBD1 aligns across 9 bases. Germline lookup yields CDR1 SGHTA and CDR2 FQGNSA. The J segment lost 4 bases and the V segment lost 5 bases, leaving 5 bases of the junction unmatched. This CDR3 is built from 15 residues. CDR3 sequence: CASSAGTGTTGELFF. CDR3 nucleotide sequence: TGTGCCAGCAGCGCCGGGACAGGGACCACCGGGGAGCTGTTTTTT. The complete variable domain, with remaining parts taken from reference TRBV7-2 and TRBJ2-2, reads GAGVSQSPSNKVTEKGKDVELRCDPISGHTALYWYRQSLGQGLEFLIYFQGNSAPDKSGLPSDRFSAERTGGSVSTLTIQRTQQEDSAVYLCASSAGTGTTGELFFGEGSRLTVL.

This chain links TRBV27 with TRBJ1-1, with 7 bases matching TRBD1. V gave up 5 bases and J gave up 1 base; unmatched junction bases: 7. Looked up from germline, CDR1 is MNHEY and CDR2 is SMNVEV (reference sequence). This CDR3 comprises 15 residues. The CDR3 here is CASSGDRPRNTEAFF. CDR3 sequence (DNA): TGTGCCAGCAGTGGGGACAGACCTCGGAACACTGAAGCTTTCTTT.

This clone occurred once. The chain links TRBV29-1 to TRBJ1-1; D possibly corresponds to TRBD1 (6 bases). Germline CDR1 and CDR2: SQVTM and ANQGSEA. CDR3 length equals 13 residues. Between the trimmed V and J ends, which lost 5 bases and 4 bases, there was a span of 14 bases. The CDR3 sequence is CSVRARGATEAFF. The CDR3 region has the DNA TGCAGCGTTCGTGCTAGGGGGGCCACTGAAGCTTTCTTT.

The chain links TRBV2 to TRBJ2-7, with D tentatively TRBD1 (5 bases). This CDR3 region has 12 residues. Trimming shortened V by 6 bases and J by 0 bases, and 6 bases separated the two germline ends. Germline CDR1 is SNHLY and CDR2 is FYNNEI. CDR3 nucleotide sequence: TGTGCCAGCAGAGACAGCTCCTACGAGCAGTACTTC. Protein product: CASRDSSYEQYF.